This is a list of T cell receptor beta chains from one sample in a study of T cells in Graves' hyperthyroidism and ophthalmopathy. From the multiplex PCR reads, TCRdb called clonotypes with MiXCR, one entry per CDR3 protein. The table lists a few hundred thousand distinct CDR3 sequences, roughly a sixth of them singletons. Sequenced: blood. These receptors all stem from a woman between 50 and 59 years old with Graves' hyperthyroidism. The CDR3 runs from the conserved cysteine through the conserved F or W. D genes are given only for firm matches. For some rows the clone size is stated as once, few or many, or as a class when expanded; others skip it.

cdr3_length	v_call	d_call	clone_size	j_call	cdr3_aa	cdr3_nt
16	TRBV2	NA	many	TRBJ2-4	CASTRLGVSSKNIQYF	TGTGCCAGCACGCGACTAGGGGTTAGCTCCAAAAACATTCAGTACTTC
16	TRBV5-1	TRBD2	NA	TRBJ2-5	CASSLSLSSGKETQYF	TGCGCCAGCAGCTTGTCGTTGTCTAGCGGAAAAGAGACCCAGTACTTC
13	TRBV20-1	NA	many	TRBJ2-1	CSAPGQVYNEQFF	TGCAGTGCCCCGGGACAAGTTTACAATGAGCAGTTCTTC
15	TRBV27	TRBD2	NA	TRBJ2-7	CASSLFGGSSYEQYF	TGTGCCAGCAGTTTATTTGGCGGGAGCTCCTACGAGCAGTACTTC
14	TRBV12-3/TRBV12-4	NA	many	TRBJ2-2	CASRAQVHTGELFF	TGTGCCAGCAGGGCTCAGGTTCACACCGGGGAGCTGTTTTTT
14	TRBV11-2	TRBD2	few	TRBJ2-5	CASSPGTSGSPPYF	TGTGCCAGCAGCCCCGGGACTAGCGGGAGCCCTCCGTACTTC
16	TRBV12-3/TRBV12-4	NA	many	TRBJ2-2	CASSLGTGRFTGELFF	TGTGCCAGCAGTTTGGGCACCGGGCGGTTCACCGGGGAGCTGTTTTTT
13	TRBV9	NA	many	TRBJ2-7	CASSGDREGEQYF	TGTGCCAGCAGCGGCGACAGGGAGGGCGAGCAGTACTTC
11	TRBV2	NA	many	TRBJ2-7	CASSEFYEQYF	TGTGCCAGCAGTGAATTCTACGAGCAGTACTTC
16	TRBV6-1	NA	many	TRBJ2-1	CASSWSGLSDLNEQFF	TGTGCCAGCAGTTGGTCGGGCTTATCCGACCTCAATGAGCAGTTCTTC
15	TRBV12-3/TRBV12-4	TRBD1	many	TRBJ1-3	CASSSGTGYGNTIYF	TGTGCCAGCAGTTCCGGGACAGGGTATGGAAACACCATATATTTT
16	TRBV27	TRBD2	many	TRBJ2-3	CASSFEASGSTDTQYF	TGTGCCAGCAGTTTTGAGGCTAGCGGCTCCACAGATACGCAGTATTTT
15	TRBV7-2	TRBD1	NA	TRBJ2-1	CASSTRQGGPNEQFF	TGTGCCAGCAGCACGCGACAGGGGGGACCCAATGAGCAGTTCTTC
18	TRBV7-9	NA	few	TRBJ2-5	CASSLEGARHLNQETQYF	TGTGCCAGCAGCTTAGAGGGTGCTAGGCACCTCAACCAAGAGACCCAGTACTTC
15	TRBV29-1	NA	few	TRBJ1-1	CSVYTTSRTTGEAFF	TGCAGCGTTTACACCACAAGCAGAACTACAGGAGAAGCTTTCTTT
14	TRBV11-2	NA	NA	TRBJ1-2	CASSLGPQGYGYTF	TGTGCCAGCAGCTTAGGGCCGCAGGGCTATGGCTACACCTTC
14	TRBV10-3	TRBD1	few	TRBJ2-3	CAIRKQGQADTQYF	TGTGCCATCAGAAAGCAGGGACAGGCAGATACGCAGTATTTT
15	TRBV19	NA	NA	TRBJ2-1	CASSQNRGPLNEQFF	TGTGCCAGCAGCCAAAACAGAGGGCCCCTAAATGAGCAGTTCTTC
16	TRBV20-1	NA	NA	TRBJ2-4	CSAGGDSLLAKNIQYF	TGCAGTGCGGGGGGGGACAGTTTACTAGCCAAAAACATTCAGTACTTC
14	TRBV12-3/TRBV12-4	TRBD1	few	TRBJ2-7	CASSQTGDLYEQYF	TGTGCCAGCAGCCAGACAGGGGACCTCTACGAGCAGTACTTC
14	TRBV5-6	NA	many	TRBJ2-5	CASKGAPTQETQYF	TGTGCCAGCAAGGGAGCGCCTACCCAAGAGACCCAGTACTTC
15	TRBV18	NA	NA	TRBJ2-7	CASSPQRTTYYEQYF	TGTGCCAGCTCACCACAGCGGACTACGTACTACGAGCAGTACTTC
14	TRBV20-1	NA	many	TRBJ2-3	CSARESADIPTQYF	TGCAGTGCTAGGGAGAGCGCCGACATCCCTACGCAGTATTTT
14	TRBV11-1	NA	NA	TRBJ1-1	CASSFGGAGTEAFF	TGTGCCAGCAGCTTTGGGGGGGCGGGCACTGAAGCTTTCTTT
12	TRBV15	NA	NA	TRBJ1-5	CATSTPTQPQHF	TGTGCCACCAGCACCCCTACTCAGCCCCAGCATTTT
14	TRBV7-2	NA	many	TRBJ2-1	CASSLGPSRNEQFF	TGTGCCAGCAGCTTAGGCCCCTCTAGGAATGAGCAGTTCTTC
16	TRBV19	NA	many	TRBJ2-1	CASSATSSGDYNEQFF	TGTGCCAGTAGTGCGACTAGTTCTGGTGACTACAATGAGCAGTTCTTC